This T cell receptor beta chain was recovered during a study of shared T cell receptors in the human thymus. Repertoires were generated with immunoSEQ multiplex PCR, while TCRdb's copy carries only in-frame clones and drops some. The data contain about 380,000 clones, around 93% of them singletons. The V gene lost 4 bases and the J gene lost 8 bases, with 21 bases spanning the gap. The CDR3 is made up of 16 amino acids. Germline CDR1 and CDR2: MRHNA and SNTAGT. The source of this sequence is a human donor. The chain has TRBV6-4 and TRBJ2-1; the D gene could be TRBD1 or TRBD2 (6 bases each). Sequences were obtained from thymocytes. The CDR3 region has the DNA TGTGCCAGCAGTGCTGGAGGCACCCCTAGGGGGGATGAGCAGTTCTTC. Protein product: CASSAGGTPRGDEQFF.